This TCR beta chain was sequenced for a study of identifying expanded T cells in peripheral blood. The length of the CDR3 is 15 residues. The V gene lost 2 bases and the J gene lost 2 bases, with 13 bases spanning the gap. Germline lookup yields CDR1 LGHNA and CDR2 YSLEER. Clones were read by immunoSEQ multiplex PCR, and TCRdb kept only the in-frame ones, dropping some. The sample has about 100,000 clones, 88% seen once; the top ten hold approximately 4%. No infections or other immune events were documented during collection. The chain carries TRBV4-3 and TRBJ2-7; D is perhaps TRBD2 (5 bases). Specimen: blood. The sequence was obtained from a person aged 18-70 years in good health. As DNA, the CDR3 is TGCGCCAGCAGCCAAACCTTCGGGGAAGCCTACGAGCAGTACTTC. It codes for CASSQTFGEAYEQYF.